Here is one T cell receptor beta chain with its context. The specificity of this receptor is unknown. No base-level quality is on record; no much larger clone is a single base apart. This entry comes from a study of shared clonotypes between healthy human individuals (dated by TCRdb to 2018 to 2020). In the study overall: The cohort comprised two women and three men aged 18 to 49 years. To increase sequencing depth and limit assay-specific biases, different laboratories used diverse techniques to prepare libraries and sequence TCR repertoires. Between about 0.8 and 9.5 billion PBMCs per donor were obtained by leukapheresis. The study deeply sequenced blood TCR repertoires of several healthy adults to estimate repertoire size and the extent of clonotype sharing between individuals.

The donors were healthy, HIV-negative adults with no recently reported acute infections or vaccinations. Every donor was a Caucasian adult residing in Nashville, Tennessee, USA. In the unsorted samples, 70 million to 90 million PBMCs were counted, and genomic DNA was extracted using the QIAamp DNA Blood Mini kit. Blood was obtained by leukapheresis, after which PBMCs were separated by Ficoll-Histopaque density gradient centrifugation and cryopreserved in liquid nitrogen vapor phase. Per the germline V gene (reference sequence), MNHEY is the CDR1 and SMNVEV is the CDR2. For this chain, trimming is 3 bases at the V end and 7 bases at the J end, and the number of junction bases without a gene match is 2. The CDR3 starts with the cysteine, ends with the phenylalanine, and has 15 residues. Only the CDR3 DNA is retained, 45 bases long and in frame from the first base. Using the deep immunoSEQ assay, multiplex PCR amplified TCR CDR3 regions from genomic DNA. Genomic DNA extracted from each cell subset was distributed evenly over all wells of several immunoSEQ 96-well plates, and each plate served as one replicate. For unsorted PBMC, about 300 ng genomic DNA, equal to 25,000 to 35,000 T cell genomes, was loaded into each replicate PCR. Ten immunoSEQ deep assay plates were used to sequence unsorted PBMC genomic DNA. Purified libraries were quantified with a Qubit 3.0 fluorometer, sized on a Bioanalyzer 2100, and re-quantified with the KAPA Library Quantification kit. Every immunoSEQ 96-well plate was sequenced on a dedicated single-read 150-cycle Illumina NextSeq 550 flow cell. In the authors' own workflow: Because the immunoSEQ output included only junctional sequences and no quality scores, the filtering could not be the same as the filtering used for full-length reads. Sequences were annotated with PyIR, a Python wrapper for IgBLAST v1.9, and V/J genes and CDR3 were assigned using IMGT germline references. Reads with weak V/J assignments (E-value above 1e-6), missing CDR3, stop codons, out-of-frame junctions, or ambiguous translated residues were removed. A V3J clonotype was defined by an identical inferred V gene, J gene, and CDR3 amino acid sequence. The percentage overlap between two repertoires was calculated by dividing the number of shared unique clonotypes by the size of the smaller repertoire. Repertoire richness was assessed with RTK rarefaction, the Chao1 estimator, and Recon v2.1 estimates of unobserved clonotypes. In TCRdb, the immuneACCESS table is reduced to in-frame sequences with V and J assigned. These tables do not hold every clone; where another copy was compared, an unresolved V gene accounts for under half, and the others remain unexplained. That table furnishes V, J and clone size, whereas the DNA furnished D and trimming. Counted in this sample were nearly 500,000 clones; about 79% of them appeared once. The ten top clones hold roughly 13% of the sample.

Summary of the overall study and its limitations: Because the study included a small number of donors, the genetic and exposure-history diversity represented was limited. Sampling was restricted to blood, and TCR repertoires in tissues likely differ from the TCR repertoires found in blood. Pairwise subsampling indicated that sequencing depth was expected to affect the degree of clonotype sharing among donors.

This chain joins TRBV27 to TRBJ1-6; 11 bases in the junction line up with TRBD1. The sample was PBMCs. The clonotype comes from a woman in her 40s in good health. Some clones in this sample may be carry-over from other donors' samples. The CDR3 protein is CASSLGTGGNSPLHF. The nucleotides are TGTGCCAGCAGTTTGGGGACAGGGGGGAATTCACCCCTCCACTTT.